This T cell receptor (beta chain) emerged from a study of blood T cell repertoires in COVID-19. Study information: There were acute and convalescent COVID-19 samples, and they came from the United States, Italy and Spain. PBMCs, B-cell-depleted T cells, or T cells provided the cDNA or gDNA that made up the material.

The V gene end was trimmed by 5 bases and the J gene end by 0 bases; junction bases not matched to a gene: 4. The CDR3 contains 16 residues. The V gene's germline CDR1 is MNHNY and CDR2 SVGAGI (reference sequence). Generated by immunoSEQ multiplex PCR, the TCRdb table keeps only in-frame clones and is missing some. Of 100,000 or so clones in the sample, almost 85% were seen once. The receptor was derived from a man in his forties or fifties with active or convalescent COVID-19. The sample taken for sequencing was peripheral blood. This rearrangement joins TRBV6-6 to TRBJ2-7, with TRBD2 matching over 13 bases. The CDR3 region has the DNA TGTGCCAGCAGTCGAGGACTAGCGGGGGTCTCCTACGAGCAGTACTTC. Its protein product is CASSRGLAGVSYEQYF.